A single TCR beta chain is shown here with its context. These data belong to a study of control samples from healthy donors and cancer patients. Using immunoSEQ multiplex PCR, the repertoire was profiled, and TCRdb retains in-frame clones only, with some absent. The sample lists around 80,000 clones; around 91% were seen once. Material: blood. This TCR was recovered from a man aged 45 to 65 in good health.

The CDR3 DNA sequence: TGTGCCACCAGCAGAGAAGGGACCCGGAACACTGAAGCTTTCTTT. It yields the protein CATSREGTRNTEAFF. The rearrangement links TRBV15 to TRBJ1-1; tentatively, D is TRBD1 (5 bases). The length of the CDR3 is 15 residues. CDR1 and CDR2 (germline): LNHNV, YYDKDF (reference sequence). Trimming left V 0 bases short and J 1 base short, with 9 bases between.